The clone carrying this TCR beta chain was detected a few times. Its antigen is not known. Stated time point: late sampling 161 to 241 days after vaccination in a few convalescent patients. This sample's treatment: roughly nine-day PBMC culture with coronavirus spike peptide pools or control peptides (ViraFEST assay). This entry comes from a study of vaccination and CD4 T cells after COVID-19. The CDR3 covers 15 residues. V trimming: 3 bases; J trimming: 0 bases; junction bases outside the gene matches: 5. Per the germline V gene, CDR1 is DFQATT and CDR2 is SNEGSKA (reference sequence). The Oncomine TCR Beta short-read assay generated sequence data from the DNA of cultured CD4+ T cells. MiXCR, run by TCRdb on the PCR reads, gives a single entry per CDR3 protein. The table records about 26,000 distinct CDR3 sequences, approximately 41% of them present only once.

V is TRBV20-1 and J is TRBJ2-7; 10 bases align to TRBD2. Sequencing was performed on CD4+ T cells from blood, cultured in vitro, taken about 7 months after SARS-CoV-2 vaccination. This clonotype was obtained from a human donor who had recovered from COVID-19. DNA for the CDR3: TGCAGTGCTAGCAGTGGGACTAGCGTCTCCTACGAGCAGTACTTC. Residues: CSASSGTSVSYEQYF.